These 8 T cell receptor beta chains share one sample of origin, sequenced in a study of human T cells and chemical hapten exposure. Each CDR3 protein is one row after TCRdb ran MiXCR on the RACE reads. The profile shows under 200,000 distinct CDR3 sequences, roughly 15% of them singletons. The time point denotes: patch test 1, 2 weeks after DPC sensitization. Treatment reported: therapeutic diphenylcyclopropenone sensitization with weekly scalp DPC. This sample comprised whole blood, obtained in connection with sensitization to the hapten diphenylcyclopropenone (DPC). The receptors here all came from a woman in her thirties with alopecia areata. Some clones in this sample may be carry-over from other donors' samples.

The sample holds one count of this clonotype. CDR3 nucleotide sequence: TGTGCCAGCAGTCCCCCGGGGGGGTCTGGGGCCAACGTCCTGACTTTC. Its translation: CASSPPGGSGANVLTF. The chain links TRBV28 to TRBJ2-6; 8 bases fit TRBD2. Germline V gene data show CDR1 as MDHEN and CDR2 as SYDVKM. This CDR3 region has 16 residues. After removal of 5 bases from V and 1 base from J, the junction contained 4 bases not matched to a gene.

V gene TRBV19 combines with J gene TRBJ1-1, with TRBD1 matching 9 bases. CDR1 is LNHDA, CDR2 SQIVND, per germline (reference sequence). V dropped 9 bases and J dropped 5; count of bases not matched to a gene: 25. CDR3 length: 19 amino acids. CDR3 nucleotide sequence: TGTGCCAGACGACCCTCCCCGGGACAGGGAATAACCATCCAGACTGAAGCTTTCTTT. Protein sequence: CARRPSPGQGITIQTEAFF.

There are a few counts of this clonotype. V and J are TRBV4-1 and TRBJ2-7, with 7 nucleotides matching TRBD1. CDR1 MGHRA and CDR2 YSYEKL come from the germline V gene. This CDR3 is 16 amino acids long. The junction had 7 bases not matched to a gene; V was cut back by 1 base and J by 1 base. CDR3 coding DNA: TGCGCCAGCAGCCAAGTCTGGACAGGTGATTCCTACGAGCAGTACTTC. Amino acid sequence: CASSQVWTGDSYEQYF.

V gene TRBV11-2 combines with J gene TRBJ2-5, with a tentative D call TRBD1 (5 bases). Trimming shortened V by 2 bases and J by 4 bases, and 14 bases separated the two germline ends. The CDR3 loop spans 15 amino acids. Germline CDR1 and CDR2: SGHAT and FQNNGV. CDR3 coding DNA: TGTGCCAGCAGCTTAAATCAGGGTCCCGGAGAGACCCAGTACTTC. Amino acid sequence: CASSLNQGPGETQYF. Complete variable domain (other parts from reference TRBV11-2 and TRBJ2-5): EAGVAQSPRYKIIEKRQSVAFWCNPISGHATLYWYQQILGQGPKLLIQFQNNGVVDDSQLPKDRFSAERLKGVDSTLKIQPAKLEDSAVYLCASSLNQGPGETQYFGPGTRLLVL.

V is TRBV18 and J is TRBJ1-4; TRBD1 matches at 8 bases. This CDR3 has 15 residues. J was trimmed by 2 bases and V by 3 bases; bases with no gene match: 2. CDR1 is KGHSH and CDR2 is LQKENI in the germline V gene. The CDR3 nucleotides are TGTGCCAGCTCACCTGACAGGGGCACTAATGAAAAACTGTTTTTT. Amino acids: CASSPDRGTNEKLFF.

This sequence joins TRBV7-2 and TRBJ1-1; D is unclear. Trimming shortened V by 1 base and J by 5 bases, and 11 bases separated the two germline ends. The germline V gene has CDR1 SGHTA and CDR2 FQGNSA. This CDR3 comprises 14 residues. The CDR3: CASSLGTQGTEAFF. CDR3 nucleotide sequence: TGTGCCAGCAGCTTAGGGACCCAAGGGACTGAAGCTTTCTTT.

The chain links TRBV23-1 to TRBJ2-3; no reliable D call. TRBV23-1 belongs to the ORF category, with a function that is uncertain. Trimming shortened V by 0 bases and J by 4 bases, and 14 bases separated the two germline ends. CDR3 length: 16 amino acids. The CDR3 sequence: CASSQSRMVEPDTQYF. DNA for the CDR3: TGCGCCAGCAGTCAATCGAGGATGGTAGAACCAGATACGCAGTATTTT.

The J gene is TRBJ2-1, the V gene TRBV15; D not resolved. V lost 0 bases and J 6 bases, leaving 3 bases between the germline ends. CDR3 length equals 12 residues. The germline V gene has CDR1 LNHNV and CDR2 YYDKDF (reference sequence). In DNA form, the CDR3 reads TGTGCCACCAGCAGAGATACCAATGAGCAGTTCTTC. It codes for CATSRDTNEQFF.